These 10 T cell receptor beta chains came from one sample sequenced in a study of blood T cells in healthy people across ages. Primed by a sample-barcoded 5' primer and a J-beta primer mix, a second PCR proceeded for about 6 to 12 cycles. TCRdb redid the calling of the 5' RACE reads with MiXCR, one entry per CDR3 protein. The sample carries about 780,000 distinct CDR3 sequences, about 59% recorded once. Sequenced material: blood. The source is a man aged 30 to 39 in good health.

This clonotype showed up just a few times. This may be a read error, as it is one base from a much larger clone. The V call is TRBV7-6, the J call TRBJ2-7; no reliable D call. V was trimmed by 3 bases and J by 7 bases, leaving 22 bases between them. The CDR3 runs 16 residues. In germline, CDR1 is SGHVS, CDR2 FNYEAQ. In nucleotides, the CDR3 is TGTGCCAGCAGCTTGACCGCGTTGGCCCTACGGAATGAGCAGTACTTC. The encoded protein is CASSLTALALRNEQYF.

The chain recombines TRBV6-5 with TRBJ2-3; TRBD2 aligns across 7 bases. The V gene's germline CDR1 is MNHEY and CDR2 SVGAGI. The CDR3 is made up of 14 amino acids. V trimming: 2 bases; J trimming: 4 bases; junction bases outside the gene matches: 3. The CDR3 region has the DNA TGTGCCAGCAGTTACGGACTAGTCCCAGATACGCAGTATTTT. Protein sequence: CASSYGLVPDTQYF.

This clonotype has a single count. CDR3 residues: CASSSQETGGTQYF. CDR3 in DNA: TGTGCCAGCAGTTCCCAAGAGACAGGGGGCACGCAGTATTTT. V is TRBV28 and J is TRBJ2-3; 10 nucleotides line up with TRBD1. This CDR3 is 14 amino acids long. Trimming took 4 bases from V and 9 from J; bases not matched to a gene: 7. CDR1 and CDR2 (germline): MDHEN, SYDVKM.

The V call is TRBV6-2 or TRBV6-3, the J call TRBJ1-2, with 7 bases aligning to TRBD1. There are 17 residues in the CDR3. V lost 4 bases and J lost 1; bases outside the gene matches: 12. Germline V gene data show CDR1 as MNHEY and CDR2 as SVGEGT. CDR3 sequence (DNA): TGTGCCAGCAGTTTCCCGACCGGGACAGAGATTAACTATGGCTACACCTTC. Its protein is CASSFPTGTEINYGYTF.

CDR3 amino acids: CASSYPQDRVLDEQYF. CDR3 nucleotides: TGCGCCAGCAGCTACCCGCAGGACAGGGTTTTGGACGAGCAGTACTTC. J is TRBJ2-4 and V is TRBV5-1; 8 nucleotides align to TRBD1. The DNA end is more similar to TRBJ2-7, so the J call may be wrong. The CDR3 extends over 16 amino acids. CDR1 SGHRS and CDR2 YFSETQ come from the germline V gene.

The rearrangement joins TRBV29-1 to TRBJ1-2, with 12 nucleotides matching TRBD1. Looked up from germline, CDR1 is SQVTM and CDR2 is ANQGSEA. The CDR3 runs 13 residues. The V and J ends lost 2 bases and 7 bases, in that order; junction bases with no gene match: 2. CDR3 nucleotide sequence: TGCAGCGTTGAACGGGACAGGGGGCTTGGCTACACCTTC. It yields the protein CSVERDRGLGYTF.

In nucleotides, the CDR3 is TGTGCCAGCAATCAACACGGGGGCTACACCTTC. Encoded protein: CASNQHGGYTF. J is TRBJ1-2 and V is TRBV6-2 or TRBV6-3; D unclear. This CDR3 contains 11 residues. V lost 7 bases and J lost 8, with 11 bases in between. CDR1 and CDR2 (germline): MNHEY, SVGEGT.

The V gene is TRBV7-8, the J gene TRBJ1-5, with D possibly being TRBD1 (5 bases). V was trimmed by 1 base and J by 0 bases, leaving 19 bases between them. The CDR3 runs to 19 residues. Germline V gene lookup returns CDR1 SGHVS and CDR2 FQNEAQ. CDR3 in amino acids: CASSLVRNTGVYSNQPQHF. The CDR3 coding sequence is TGTGCCAGCAGCTTAGTTCGGAACACGGGGGTATATAGCAATCAGCCCCAGCATTTT.

The chain has TRBV12-3 or TRBV12-4 and TRBJ1-6, with D perhaps TRBD1 (5 bases). V gave up 1 base and J gave up 8 bases, with 12 bases separating them. This CDR3 is built from 15 residues. The CDR3, as DNA: TGTGCCAGCAGTTTAGAGGGGCTGGGGGATTCACCCCTCCACTTT. It translates to CASSLEGLGDSPLHF.

The chain has TRBV12-3 or TRBV12-4 and TRBJ2-7, with 8 positions matching TRBD1. Trimming took 4 bases from V and 3 from J; bases not matched to a gene: 8. There are 15 residues in the CDR3. CDR3 coding DNA: TGTGCCAGCAGTTCAAAGACAGGGGCGTTCTACGAGCAGTACTTC. Encoded protein: CASSSKTGAFYEQYF.